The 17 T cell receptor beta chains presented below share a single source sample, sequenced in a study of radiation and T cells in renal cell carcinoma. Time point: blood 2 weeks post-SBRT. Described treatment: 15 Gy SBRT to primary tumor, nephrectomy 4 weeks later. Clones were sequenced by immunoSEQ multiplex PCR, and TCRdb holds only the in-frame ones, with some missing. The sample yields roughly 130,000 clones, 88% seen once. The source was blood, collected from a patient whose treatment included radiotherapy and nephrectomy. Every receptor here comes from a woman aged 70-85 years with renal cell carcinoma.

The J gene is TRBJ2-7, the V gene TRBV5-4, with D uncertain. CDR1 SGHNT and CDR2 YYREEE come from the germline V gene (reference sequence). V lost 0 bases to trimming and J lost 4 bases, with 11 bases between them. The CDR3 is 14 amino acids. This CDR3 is CASSLDGYSYEQYF. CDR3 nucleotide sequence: TGTGCCAGCAGCTTGGACGGGTACTCTTACGAGCAGTACTTC.

CDR3 protein: CASSVDQGSGTEAFF. CDR3 bases: TGTGCCAGCAGCGTCGACCAGGGTTCCGGCACTGAAGCTTTCTTT. This sequence joins TRBV9 and TRBJ1-1, with D perhaps matching TRBD1 (5 bases). Germline loops: CDR1 SGDLS, CDR2 YYNGEE. This CDR3 is 15 amino acids long. Trimming took off 2 bases at V and 4 bases at J, with 15 bases between the two ends.

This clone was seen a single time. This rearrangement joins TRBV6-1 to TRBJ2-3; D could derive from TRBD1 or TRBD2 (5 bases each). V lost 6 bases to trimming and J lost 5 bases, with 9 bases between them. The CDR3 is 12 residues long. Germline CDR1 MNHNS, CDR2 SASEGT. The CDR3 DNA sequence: TGTGCCAGCAGGGGGGTTGGAGATACGCAGTATTTT. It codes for CASRGVGDTQYF.

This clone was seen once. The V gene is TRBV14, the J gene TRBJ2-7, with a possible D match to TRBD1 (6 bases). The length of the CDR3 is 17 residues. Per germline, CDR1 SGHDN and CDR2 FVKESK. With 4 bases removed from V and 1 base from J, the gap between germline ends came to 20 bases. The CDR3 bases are TGTGCCAGCAGCCCGCGAGTTGGGACAACGAGTTCCTACGAGCAGTACTTC. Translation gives CASSPRVGTTSSYEQYF.

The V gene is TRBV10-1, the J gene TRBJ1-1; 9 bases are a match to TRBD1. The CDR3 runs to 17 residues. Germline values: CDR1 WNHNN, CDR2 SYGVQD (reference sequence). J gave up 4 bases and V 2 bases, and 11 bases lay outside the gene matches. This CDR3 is CASSEQGDREVSTEAFF. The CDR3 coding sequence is TGCGCCAGCAGTGAGCAAGGGGACAGGGAGGTGAGCACTGAAGCTTTCTTT.

The chain's CDR3 is CASKLPVGHGAYEQYF. In DNA form, the CDR3 reads TGTGCCAGCAAACTACCGGTGGGACATGGGGCCTACGAGCAGTACTTC. This rearrangement joins TRBV28 to TRBJ2-7; TRBD1 might be the D (6 bases). The germline gives CDR1 MDHEN, CDR2 SYDVKM. V dropped 7 bases and J dropped 2 bases, with 21 bases sitting between them. This CDR3 is 16 amino acids long.

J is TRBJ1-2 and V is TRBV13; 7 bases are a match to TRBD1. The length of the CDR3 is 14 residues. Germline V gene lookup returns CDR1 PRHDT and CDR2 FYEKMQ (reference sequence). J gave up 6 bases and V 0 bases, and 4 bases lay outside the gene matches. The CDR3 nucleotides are TGTGCCAGCAGCTTAGGGACAGGGTACAATGGCTACACCTTC. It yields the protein CASSLGTGYNGYTF.

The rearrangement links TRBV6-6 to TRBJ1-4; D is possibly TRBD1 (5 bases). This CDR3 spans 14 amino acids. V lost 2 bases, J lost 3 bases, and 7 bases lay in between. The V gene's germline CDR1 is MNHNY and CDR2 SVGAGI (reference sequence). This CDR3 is CASSYDSPNEKLFF. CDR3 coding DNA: TGTGCCAGCAGTTACGACAGTCCTAATGAAAAACTGTTTTTT.

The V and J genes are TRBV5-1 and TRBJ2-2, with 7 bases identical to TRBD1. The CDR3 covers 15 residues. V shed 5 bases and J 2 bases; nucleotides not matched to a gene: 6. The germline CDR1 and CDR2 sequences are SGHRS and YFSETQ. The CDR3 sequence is CASSVDRVNTGELFF. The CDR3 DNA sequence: TGCGCCAGCAGTGTCGACAGGGTCAACACCGGGGAGCTGTTTTTT.

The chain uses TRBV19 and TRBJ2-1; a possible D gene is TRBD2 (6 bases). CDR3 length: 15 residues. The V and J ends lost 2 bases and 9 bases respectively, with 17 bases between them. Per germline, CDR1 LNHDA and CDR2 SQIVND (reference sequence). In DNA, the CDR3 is TGTGCCAGTAGTATACGATGGAGGGAAAGAAGTGAGCAGTTCTTC. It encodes CASSIRWRERSEQFF. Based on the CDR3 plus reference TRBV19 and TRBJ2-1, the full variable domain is DGGITQSPKYLFRKEGQNVTLSCEQNLNHDAMYWYRQDPGQGLRLIYYSQIVNDFQKGDIAEGYSVSREKKESFPLTVTSAQKNPTAFYLCASSIRWRERSEQFFGPGTRLTVL.

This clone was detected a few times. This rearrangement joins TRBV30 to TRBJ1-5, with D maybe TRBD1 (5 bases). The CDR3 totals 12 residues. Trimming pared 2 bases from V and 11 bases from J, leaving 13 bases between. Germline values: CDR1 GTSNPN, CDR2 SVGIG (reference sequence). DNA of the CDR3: TGTGCCTGGAGTCCAGTAAAAGGGGCCCAGCATTTT. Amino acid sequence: CAWSPVKGAQHF.

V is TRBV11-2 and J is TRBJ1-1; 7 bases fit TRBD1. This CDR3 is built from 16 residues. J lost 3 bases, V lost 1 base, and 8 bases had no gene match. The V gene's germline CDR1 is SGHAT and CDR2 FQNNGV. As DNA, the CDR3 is TGTGCCAGCAGCTTAGGACAGGGAAGCTTTCACACTGAAGCTTTCTTT. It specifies CASSLGQGSFHTEAFF.

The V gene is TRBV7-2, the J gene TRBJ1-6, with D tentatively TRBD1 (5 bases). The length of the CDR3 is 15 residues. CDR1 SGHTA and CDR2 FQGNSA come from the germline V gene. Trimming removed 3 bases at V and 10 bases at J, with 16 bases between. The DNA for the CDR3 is TGTGCCAGCAGCTTCTCGACAGACGGGAAGTCACCCCTCCACTTT. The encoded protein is CASSFSTDGKSPLHF. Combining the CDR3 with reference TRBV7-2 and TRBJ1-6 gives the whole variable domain GAGVSQSPSNKVTEKGKDVELRCDPISGHTALYWYRQSLGQGLEFLIYFQGNSAPDKSGLPSDRFSAERTGGSVSTLTIQRTQQEDSAVYLCASSFSTDGKSPLHFGNGTRLTVT.

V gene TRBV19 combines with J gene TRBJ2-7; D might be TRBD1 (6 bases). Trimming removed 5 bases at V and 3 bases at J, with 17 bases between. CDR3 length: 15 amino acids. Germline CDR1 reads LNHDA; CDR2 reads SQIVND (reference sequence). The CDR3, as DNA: TGTGCCAGTAGTTCGCGCGGCCAGGGGAACTACGAGCAGTACTTC. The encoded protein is CASSSRGQGNYEQYF.

The CDR3 loop reads CASTQPIRVREDQPQHF. CDR3 nucleotide sequence: TGTGCCAGCACCCAACCAATCAGGGTCCGCGAAGATCAGCCCCAGCATTTT. The V gene is TRBV7-9, the J gene TRBJ1-5, with D possibly TRBD1 on 5 matching bases. The CDR3 is 17 amino acids. Trimming stripped 7 bases from V and 5 bases from J, with 24 bases between. The germline CDR1 and CDR2 sequences are SEHNR and FQNEAQ (reference sequence).

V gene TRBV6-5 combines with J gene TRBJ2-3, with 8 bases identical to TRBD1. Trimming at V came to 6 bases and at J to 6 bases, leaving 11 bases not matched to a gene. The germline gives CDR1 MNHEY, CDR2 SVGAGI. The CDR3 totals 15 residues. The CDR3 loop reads CASRPTRNRGDTQYF. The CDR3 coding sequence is TGTGCCAGCAGACCGACTCGGAACAGGGGGGATACGCAGTATTTT.

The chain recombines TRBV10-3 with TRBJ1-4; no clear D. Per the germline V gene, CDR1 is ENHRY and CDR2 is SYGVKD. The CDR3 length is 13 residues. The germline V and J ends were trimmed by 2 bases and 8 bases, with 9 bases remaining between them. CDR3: CAISEGEREKLFF. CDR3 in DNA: TGTGCCATCAGTGAGGGGGAGAGGGAAAAACTGTTTTTT.